One sample yielded the 11 T cell receptor beta chains listed below, sequenced in a study of CD8 T cells in ankylosing spondylitis. TCRdb independently ran MiXCR on the 5' RACE reads; one entry per CDR3 protein. The repertoire has roughly 240,000 distinct CDR3 sequences, 32% of them found once; the top ten carry around 4.5%. The sample comprised blood, either unsorted or a sorted T cell fraction (not recorded which). The receptors shown here come from a male donor with ankylosing spondylitis or in good health (not recorded which).

This clonotype was seen just once. The V gene is TRBV5-1, the J gene TRBJ1-1, with 7 bases fitting TRBD1. CDR1 is SGHRS and CDR2 is YFSETQ in the germline V gene. V shed 3 bases, J shed 5 bases, and the junction held 7 bases outside the gene matches. This CDR3 region has 14 residues. The CDR3 region is CASSSGQQGTEAFF. The CDR3 nucleotides are TGCGCCAGCAGCTCCGGACAACAGGGGACTGAAGCTTTCTTT.

The chain recombines TRBV5-5 with TRBJ2-3, with TRBD1 matching over 7 bases. CDR3 length: 17 residues. Germline V gene sequence: CDR1 SGHKS, CDR2 YYEKEE (reference sequence). V gave up 4 bases and J gave up 6 bases; unmatched junction bases: 17. CDR3 DNA: TGTGCCAGCAGCCCGGGCACGGCAGGGGGTTTACGGGATACGCAGTATTTT. It translates to CASSPGTAGGLRDTQYF.

V gene TRBV11-2 combines with J gene TRBJ1-4, with D possibly TRBD1 on 5 matching bases. Germline V lookup: CDR1 SGHAT, CDR2 FQNNGV. The V and J ends lost 5 bases and 4 bases respectively, with 14 bases between them. This CDR3 comprises 15 residues. The CDR3 sequence is CASSGTEVLNEKLFF. CDR3 nucleotide sequence: TGTGCCAGCAGCGGGACGGAGGTACTTAATGAAAAACTGTTTTTT.

The chain links TRBV9 to TRBJ2-7; D could derive from TRBD1 or TRBD2 (5 bases each). The CDR3 totals 15 residues. Deletions cut 0 bases from V and 2 bases from J, with 12 bases between. CDR1 is SGDLS and CDR2 is YYNGEE in the germline V gene. The CDR3 sequence is CASSVGGQGAYEQYF. In DNA, the CDR3 is TGTGCCAGCAGCGTAGGGGGCCAGGGAGCCTACGAGCAGTACTTC. The full variable domain, its missing parts supplied by reference TRBV9 and TRBJ2-7, is DSGVTQTPKHLITATGQRVTLRCSPRSGDLSVYWYQQSLDQGLQFLIQYYNGEERAKGNILERFSAQQFPDLHSELNLSSLELGDSALYFCASSVGGQGAYEQYFGPGTRLTVT.

This clonotype was seen a handful of times. The chain recombines TRBV6-1 with TRBJ2-1; 9 bases are shared with TRBD2. CDR3 length: 14 amino acids. V gave up 7 bases and J gave up 6 bases; unmatched junction bases: 7. Germline CDR1 reads MNHNS; CDR2 reads SASEGT. The CDR3 DNA reads TGTGCCAGCAAGTGGCGGGGGGGCCTCAATGAGCAGTTCTTC. Translating gives CASKWRGGLNEQFF.

This clonotype has more than one count but fewer than ten. The chain has TRBV5-5 and TRBJ2-3; 8 nucleotides match TRBD1. Germline CDR1 reads SGHKS; CDR2 reads YYEKEE (reference sequence). V dropped 3 bases and J dropped 4; count of bases not matched to a gene: 4. The CDR3 is 14 amino acids. The CDR3 nucleotides read TGTGCCAGCAGCTCGGACAGGGAGGCAGATACGCAGTATTTT. Residues: CASSSDREADTQYF. The entire variable domain, with the rest obtained from reference TRBV5-5 and TRBJ2-3, is as follows: DAGVTQSPTHLIKTRGQQVTLRCSPISGHKSVSWYQQVLGQGPQFIFQYYEKEERGRGNFPDRFSARQFPNYSSELNVNALLLGDSALYLCASSSDREADTQYFGPGTRLTVL.

This clonotype was observed a few times. The CDR3 loop is CAISDRGGQETQYF. In nucleotides, the CDR3 is TGTGCCATCAGTGACCGGGGGGGGCAAGAGACCCAGTACTTC. The chain carries TRBV10-3 and TRBJ2-5; 8 nucleotides line up with TRBD2. Germline values: CDR1 ENHRY, CDR2 SYGVKD. This CDR3 spans 14 amino acids. V trimming: 3 bases; J trimming: 2 bases; junction bases outside the gene matches: 2.

The table lists this clonotype with a few counts. This chain uses TRBV20-1 with TRBJ2-3, with 8 positions matching TRBD2. The CDR3 sequence is 15 residues long. V dropped 3 bases and J dropped 1; count of bases not matched to a gene: 6. Germline V gene lookup returns CDR1 DFQATT and CDR2 SNEGSKA (reference sequence). For the CDR3, the DNA is TGCAGTGCTAGTGCGGGGGGCGTGGGCACAGATACGCAGTATTTT. Its protein product is CSASAGGVGTDTQYF.

This clonotype was seen only a few times. The chain recombines TRBV7-9 with TRBJ2-3; possible D gene TRBD1, 5 bases. CDR3 length: 15 residues. Germline V gives CDR1 SEHNR, CDR2 FQNEAQ (reference sequence). V shed 6 bases and J shed 3 bases, with 16 bases lying between them. CDR3 region: CASRSGPRTTDTQYF. The DNA for the CDR3 is TGTGCCAGCAGATCAGGGCCTAGAACGACAGATACGCAGTATTTT.

The CDR3 nucleotides are TGCGCCAGCAGCCCGGATCTGCTCTCTGGAAACACCATATATTTT. Protein sequence: CASSPDLLSGNTIYF. The chain couples TRBV5-1 to TRBJ1-3; no reliable D call. Germline V gives CDR1 SGHRS, CDR2 YFSETQ. The ends were cut back, 4 bases at V and 0 bases at J, with 11 bases in the middle. The length of the CDR3 is 15 residues.

This rearrangement joins TRBV6-1 to TRBJ2-5; D might be TRBD1 or TRBD2, each matching 7 bases. CDR1 and CDR2 from the germline V gene are MNHNS and SASEGT. The CDR3 covers 13 residues. V lost 6 bases and J 5 bases, leaving 13 bases between the germline ends. DNA of the CDR3: TGTGCCAGCAGGACCAGGGGGGGCGAGACCCAGTACTTC. It yields the protein CASRTRGGETQYF.